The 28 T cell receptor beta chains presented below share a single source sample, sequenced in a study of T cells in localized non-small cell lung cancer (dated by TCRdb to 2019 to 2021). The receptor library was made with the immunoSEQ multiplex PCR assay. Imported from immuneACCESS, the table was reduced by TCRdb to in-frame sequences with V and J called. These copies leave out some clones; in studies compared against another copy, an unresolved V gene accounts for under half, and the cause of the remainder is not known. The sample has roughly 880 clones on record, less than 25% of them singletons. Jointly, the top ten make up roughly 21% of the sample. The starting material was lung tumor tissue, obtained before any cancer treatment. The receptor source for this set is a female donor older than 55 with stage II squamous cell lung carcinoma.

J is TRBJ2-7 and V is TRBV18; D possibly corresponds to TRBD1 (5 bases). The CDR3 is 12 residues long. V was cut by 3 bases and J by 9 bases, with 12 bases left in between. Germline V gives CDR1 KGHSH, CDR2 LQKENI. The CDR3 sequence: CASSPGSQGQYF. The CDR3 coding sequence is TGTGCCAGCTCACCCGGCTCCCAGGGGCAGTACTTC.

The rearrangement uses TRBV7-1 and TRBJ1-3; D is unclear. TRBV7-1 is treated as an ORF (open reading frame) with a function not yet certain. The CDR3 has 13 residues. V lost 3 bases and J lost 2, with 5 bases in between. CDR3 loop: CASSSGTGNTIYF. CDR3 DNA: TGTGCCAGCAGCTCTGGGACTGGAAACACCATATATTTT.

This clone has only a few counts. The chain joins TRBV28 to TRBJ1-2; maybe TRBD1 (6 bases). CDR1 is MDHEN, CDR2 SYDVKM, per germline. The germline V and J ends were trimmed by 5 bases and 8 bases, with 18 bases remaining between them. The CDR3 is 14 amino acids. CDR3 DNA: TGTGCCAGCAGTCTGAGACAGGACCCCCTGGGCTACACCTTC. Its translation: CASSLRQDPLGYTF.

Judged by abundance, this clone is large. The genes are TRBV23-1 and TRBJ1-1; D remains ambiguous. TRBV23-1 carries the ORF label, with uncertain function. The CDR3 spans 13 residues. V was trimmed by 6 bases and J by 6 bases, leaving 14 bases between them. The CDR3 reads CASSSQDLSEAFF. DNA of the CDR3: TGCGCCAGCAGCTCTCAGGACCTCTCTGAAGCTTTCTTT.

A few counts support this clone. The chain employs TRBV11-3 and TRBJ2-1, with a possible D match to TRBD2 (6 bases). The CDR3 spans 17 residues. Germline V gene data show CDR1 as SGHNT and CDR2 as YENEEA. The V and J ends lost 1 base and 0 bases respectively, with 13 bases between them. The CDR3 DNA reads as TGTGCCAGCAGCTTAGGACGGCGCGGGGCCTCCTACAATGAGCAGTTCTTC. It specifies CASSLGRRGASYNEQFF. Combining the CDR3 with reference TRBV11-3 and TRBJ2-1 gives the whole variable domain EAGVVQSPRYKIIEKKQPVAFWCNPISGHNTLYWYLQNLGQGPELLIRYENEEAVDDSQLPKDRFSAERLKGVDSTLKIQPAELGDSAVYLCASSLGRRGASYNEQFFGPGTRLTVL.

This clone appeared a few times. CDR3 sequence (DNA): TGTGCCAGCAGAGACCCCTTGACAGGTCTTGGTGGCTACACCTTC. It yields the protein CASRDPLTGLGGYTF. The chain couples TRBV6-8 to TRBJ1-2, with D possibly being TRBD1 (6 bases). This CDR3 has 15 residues. V dropped 6 bases and J dropped 7 bases, with 21 bases sitting between them. Germline CDR1 and CDR2: MNHGY and SAAAGT.

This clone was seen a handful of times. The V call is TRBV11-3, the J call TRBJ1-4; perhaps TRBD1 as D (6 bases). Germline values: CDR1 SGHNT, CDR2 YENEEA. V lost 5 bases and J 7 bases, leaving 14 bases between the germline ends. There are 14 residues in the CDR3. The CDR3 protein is CASSREGVGEKLFF. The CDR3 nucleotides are TGTGCCAGCAGCCGAGAGGGGGTTGGTGAAAAACTGTTTTTT.

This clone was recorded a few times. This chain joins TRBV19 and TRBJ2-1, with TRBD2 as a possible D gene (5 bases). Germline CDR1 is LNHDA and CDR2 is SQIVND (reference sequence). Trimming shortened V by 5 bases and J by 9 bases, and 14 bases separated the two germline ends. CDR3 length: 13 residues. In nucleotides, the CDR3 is TGTGCCAGTAGTTCACTAGACGCTGTTGAGCAGTTCTTC. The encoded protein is CASSSLDAVEQFF. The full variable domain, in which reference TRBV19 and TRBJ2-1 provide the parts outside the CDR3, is DGGITQSPKYLFRKEGQNVTLSCEQNLNHDAMYWYRQDPGQGLRLIYYSQIVNDFQKGDIAEGYSVSREKKESFPLTVTSAQKNPTAFYLCASSSLDAVEQFFGPGTRLTVL.

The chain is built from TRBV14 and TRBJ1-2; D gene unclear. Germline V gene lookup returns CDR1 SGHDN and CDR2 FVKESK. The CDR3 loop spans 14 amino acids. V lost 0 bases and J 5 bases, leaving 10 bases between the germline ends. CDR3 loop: CASSQDTKGYGYTF. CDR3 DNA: TGTGCCAGCAGCCAAGATACCAAGGGTTATGGCTACACCTTC.

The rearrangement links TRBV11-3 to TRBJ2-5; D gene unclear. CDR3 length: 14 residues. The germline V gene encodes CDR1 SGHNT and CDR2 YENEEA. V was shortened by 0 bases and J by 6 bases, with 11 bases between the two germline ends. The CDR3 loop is CASSLESSRKTQYF. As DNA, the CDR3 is TGTGCCAGCAGCTTAGAATCATCCCGAAAGACCCAGTACTTC.

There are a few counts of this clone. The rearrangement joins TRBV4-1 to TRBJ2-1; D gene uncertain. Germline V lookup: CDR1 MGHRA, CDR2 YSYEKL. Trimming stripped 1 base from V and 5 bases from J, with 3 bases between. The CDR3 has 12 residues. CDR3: CASSQVNNEQFF. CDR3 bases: TGCGCCAGCAGCCAAGTGAACAATGAGCAGTTCTTC.

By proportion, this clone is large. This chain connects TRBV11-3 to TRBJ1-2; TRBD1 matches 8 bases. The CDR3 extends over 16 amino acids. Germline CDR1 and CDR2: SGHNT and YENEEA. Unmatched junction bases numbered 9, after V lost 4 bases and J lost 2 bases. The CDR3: CASSSQVGQENYGYTF. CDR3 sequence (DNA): TGTGCCAGCAGCTCCCAGGTGGGACAGGAGAACTATGGCTACACCTTC. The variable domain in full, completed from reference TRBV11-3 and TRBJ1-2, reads EAGVVQSPRYKIIEKKQPVAFWCNPISGHNTLYWYLQNLGQGPELLIRYENEEAVDDSQLPKDRFSAERLKGVDSTLKIQPAELGDSAVYLCASSSQVGQENYGYTFGSGTRLTVV.

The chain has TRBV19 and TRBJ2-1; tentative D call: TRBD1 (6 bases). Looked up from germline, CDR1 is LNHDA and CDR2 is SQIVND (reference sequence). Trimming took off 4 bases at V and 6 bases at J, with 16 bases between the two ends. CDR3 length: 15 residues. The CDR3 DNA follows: TGTGCCAGTAGTACCCCCCGTACAGGGATCAATGAGCAGTTCTTC. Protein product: CASSTPRTGINEQFF.

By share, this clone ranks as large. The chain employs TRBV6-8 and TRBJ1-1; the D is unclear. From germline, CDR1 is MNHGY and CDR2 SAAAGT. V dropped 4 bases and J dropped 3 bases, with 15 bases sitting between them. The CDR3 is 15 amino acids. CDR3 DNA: TGTGCCAGCAGTTTACCGGACCGGTTGGACACTGAAGCTTTCTTT. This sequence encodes CASSLPDRLDTEAFF.

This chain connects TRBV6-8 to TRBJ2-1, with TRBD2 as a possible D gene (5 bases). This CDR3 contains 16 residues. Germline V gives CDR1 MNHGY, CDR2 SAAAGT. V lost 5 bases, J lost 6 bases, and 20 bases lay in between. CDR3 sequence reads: CASSPTFTTSINEQFF. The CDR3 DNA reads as TGTGCCAGCAGTCCCACTTTTACAACTAGTATCAATGAGCAGTTCTTC.

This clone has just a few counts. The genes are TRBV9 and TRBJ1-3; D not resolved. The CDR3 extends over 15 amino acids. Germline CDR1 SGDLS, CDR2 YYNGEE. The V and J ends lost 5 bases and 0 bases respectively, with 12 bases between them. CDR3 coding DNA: TGTGCCAGCAGTGAATCCCCGTTCTCTGGAAACACCATATATTTT. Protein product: CASSESPFSGNTIYF.

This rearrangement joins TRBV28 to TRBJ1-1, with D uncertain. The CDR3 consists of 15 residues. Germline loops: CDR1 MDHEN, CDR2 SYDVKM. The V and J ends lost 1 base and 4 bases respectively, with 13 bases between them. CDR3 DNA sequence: TGTGCCAGCAGTTTATTCGGGATACTAGGCACTGAAGCTTTCTTT. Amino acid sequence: CASSLFGILGTEAFF.

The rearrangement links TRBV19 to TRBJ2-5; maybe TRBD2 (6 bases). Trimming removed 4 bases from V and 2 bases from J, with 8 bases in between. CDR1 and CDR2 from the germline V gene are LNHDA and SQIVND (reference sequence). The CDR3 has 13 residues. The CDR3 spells CASSNGGQETQYF. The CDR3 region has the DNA TGTGCCAGTAGTAACGGGGGTCAAGAGACCCAGTACTTC.

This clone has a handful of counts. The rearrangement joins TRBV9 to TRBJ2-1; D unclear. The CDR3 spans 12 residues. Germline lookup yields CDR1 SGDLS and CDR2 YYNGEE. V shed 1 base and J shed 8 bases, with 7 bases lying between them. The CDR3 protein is CASSVYGDEQFF. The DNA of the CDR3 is TGTGCCAGCAGCGTATATGGAGATGAGCAGTTCTTC.

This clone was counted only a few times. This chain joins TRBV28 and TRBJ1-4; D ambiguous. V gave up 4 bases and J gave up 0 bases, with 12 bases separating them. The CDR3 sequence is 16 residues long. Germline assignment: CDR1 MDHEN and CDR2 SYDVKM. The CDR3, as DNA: TGTGCCAGCAGTTCATACGTGAGGGCAACTAATGAAAAACTGTTTTTT. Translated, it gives CASSSYVRATNEKLFF. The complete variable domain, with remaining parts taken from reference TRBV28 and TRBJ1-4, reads DVKVTQSSRYLVKRTGEKVFLECVQDMDHENMFWYRQDPGLGLRLIYFSYDVKMKEKGDIPEGYSVSREKKERFSLILESASTNQTSMYLCASSSYVRATNEKLFFGSGTQLSVL.

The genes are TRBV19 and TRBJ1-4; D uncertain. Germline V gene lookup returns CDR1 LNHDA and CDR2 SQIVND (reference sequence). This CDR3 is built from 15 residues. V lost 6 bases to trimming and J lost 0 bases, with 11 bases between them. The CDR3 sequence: CASSRYGTTNEKLFF. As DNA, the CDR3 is TGTGCCAGTAGCCGATACGGCACAACTAATGAAAAACTGTTTTTT. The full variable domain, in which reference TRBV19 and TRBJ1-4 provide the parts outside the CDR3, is DGGITQSPKYLFRKEGQNVTLSCEQNLNHDAMYWYRQDPGQGLRLIYYSQIVNDFQKGDIAEGYSVSREKKESFPLTVTSAQKNPTAFYLCASSRYGTTNEKLFFGSGTQLSVL.

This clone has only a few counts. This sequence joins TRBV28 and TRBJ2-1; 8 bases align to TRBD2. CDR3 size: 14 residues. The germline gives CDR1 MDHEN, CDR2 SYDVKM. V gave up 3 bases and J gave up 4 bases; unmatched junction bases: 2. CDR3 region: CASSLGGRYNEQFF. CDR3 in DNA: TGTGCCAGCAGTTTGGGCGGGAGGTACAATGAGCAGTTCTTC.

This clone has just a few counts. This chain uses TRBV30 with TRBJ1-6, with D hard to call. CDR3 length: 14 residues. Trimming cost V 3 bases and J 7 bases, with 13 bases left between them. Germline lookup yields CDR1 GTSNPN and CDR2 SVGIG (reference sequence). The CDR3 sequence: CAWRWSSLNSPLHF. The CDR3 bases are TGTGCCTGGAGATGGTCGAGTTTAAATTCACCCCTCCACTTT.

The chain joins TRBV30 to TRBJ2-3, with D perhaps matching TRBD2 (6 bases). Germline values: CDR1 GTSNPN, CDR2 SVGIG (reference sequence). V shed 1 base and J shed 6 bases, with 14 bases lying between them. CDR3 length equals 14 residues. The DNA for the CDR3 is TGTGCCTGGAGTGGGGGCGCGGGATTGGATACGCAGTATTTT. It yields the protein CAWSGGAGLDTQYF.

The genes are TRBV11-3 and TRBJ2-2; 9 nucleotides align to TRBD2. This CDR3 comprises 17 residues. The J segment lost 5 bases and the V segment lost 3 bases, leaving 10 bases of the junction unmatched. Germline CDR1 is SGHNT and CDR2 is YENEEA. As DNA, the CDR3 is TGTGCCAGCAGCTTCCCCCTTAGCGGGAGAAGGACCGGGGAGCTGTTTTTT. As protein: CASSFPLSGRRTGELFF. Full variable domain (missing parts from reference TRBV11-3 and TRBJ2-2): EAGVVQSPRYKIIEKKQPVAFWCNPISGHNTLYWYLQNLGQGPELLIRYENEEAVDDSQLPKDRFSAERLKGVDSTLKIQPAELGDSAVYLCASSFPLSGRRTGELFFGEGSRLTVL.

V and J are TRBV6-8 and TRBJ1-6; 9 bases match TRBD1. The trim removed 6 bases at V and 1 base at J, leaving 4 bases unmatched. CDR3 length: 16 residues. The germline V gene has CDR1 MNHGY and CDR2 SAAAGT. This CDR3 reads CASRPGQGSYNSPLHF. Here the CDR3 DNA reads TGTGCCAGCAGGCCGGGACAGGGATCCTATAATTCACCCCTCCACTTT.

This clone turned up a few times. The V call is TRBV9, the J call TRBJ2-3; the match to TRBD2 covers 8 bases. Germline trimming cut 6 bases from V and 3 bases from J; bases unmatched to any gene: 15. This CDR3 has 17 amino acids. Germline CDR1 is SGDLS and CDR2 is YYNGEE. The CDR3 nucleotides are TGTGCCAGCAACTGGGCAAGGAGCGGGGGTCGAACAGATACGCAGTATTTT. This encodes CASNWARSGGRTDTQYF.

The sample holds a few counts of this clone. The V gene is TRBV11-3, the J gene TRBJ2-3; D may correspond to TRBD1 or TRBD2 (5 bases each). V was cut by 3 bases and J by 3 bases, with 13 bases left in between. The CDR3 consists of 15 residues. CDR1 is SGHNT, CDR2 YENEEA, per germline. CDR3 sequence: CASSLGTPRTDTQYF. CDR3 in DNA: TGTGCCAGCAGCTTGGGGACGCCTAGGACAGATACGCAGTATTTT.